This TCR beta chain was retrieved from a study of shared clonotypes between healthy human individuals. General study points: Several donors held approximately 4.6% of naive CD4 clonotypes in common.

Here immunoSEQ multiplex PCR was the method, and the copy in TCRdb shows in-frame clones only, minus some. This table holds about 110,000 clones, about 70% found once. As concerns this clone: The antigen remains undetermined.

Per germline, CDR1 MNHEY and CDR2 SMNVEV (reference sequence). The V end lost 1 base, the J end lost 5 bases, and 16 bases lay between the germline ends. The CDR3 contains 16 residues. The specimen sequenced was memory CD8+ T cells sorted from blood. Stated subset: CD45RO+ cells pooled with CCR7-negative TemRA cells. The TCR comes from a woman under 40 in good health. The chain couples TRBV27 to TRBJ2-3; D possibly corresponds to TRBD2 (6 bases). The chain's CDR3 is CASSLYAGLTQDTQYF. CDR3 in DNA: TGTGCCAGCAGTTTATACGCGGGATTGACACAAGATACGCAGTATTTT.